This TCR beta chain emerged from a study of monozygotic twins with inflammatory bowel disease. TCRdb re-called the 5' RACE reads and catalogs CDR3 proteins one per entry, DNA excluded. Seen in this sample are 190,000 or so distinct CDR3 sequences; the ten most common clones hold 1.5% to 2%. Germline lookup yields CDR1 SGHNT and CDR2 YYREEE (reference sequence). The CDR3 consists of 13 residues. The TCR sequence derives from a human donor with ulcerative colitis or Crohn's disease, or a healthy co-twin of an affected twin (not recorded which). Sequencing was performed on blood. This chain links TRBV5-4 with TRBJ2-2. The CDR3: CASSYAGVRELFF.